The 18 T cell receptor beta chains below all came from one sample that was sequenced in a study of blood T cell repertoires in COVID-19. The assay was immunoSEQ multiplex PCR, and TCRdb's table has in-frame clones only and misses some. The sample contains about 180,000 clones, 75% to 85% of which appear only once. Sequencing used peripheral blood. These receptors originate from a human donor in a cohort sampled during active COVID-19.

The rearrangement joins TRBV5-1 to TRBJ1-6, with 7 bases identical to TRBD1. Germline CDR1 SGHRS, CDR2 YFSETQ. The CDR3 runs to 16 residues. Trimming cost V 0 bases and J 7 bases; bases outside gene matches: 7. Here the CDR3 DNA reads TGCGCCAGCAGCTTGGGACAGGGCCGGGGGAATTCACCCCTCCACTTT. It codes for CASSLGQGRGNSPLHF.

This rearrangement joins TRBV14 to TRBJ2-7, with a tentative D call TRBD1 (5 bases). The ends were cut back, 2 bases at V and 2 bases at J, with 10 bases in the middle. The CDR3 is 14 amino acids. Germline V CDR1 and CDR2: SGHDN, FVKESK. This chain's CDR3 is CASSQWGLTYEQYF. The CDR3 DNA reads TGTGCCAGCAGCCAATGGGGCCTCACCTACGAGCAGTACTTC.

V and J are TRBV9 and TRBJ1-1; the match to TRBD1 covers 7 bases. In germline, CDR1 is SGDLS, CDR2 YYNGEE. J lost 0 bases, V lost 4 bases, and 6 bases had no gene match. The length of the CDR3 is 15 residues. Here the CDR3 reads CASSLRQGMNTEAFF. In DNA form, the CDR3 reads TGTGCCAGCAGCCTTCGACAGGGTATGAACACTGAAGCTTTCTTT.

The rearrangement uses TRBV9 and TRBJ2-2; 9 nucleotides align to TRBD2. The ends lost 3 bases at V and 5 bases at J; junction bases unmatched: 11. Germline V gene lookup returns CDR1 SGDLS and CDR2 YYNGEE. The CDR3 has 17 amino acids. DNA of the CDR3: TGTGCCAGCAGCGGGGACAGAACTAGCGGGCGGACCGGGGAGCTGTTTTTT. It specifies CASSGDRTSGRTGELFF. Variable domain in full (rest from reference TRBV9 and TRBJ2-2): DSGVTQTPKHLITATGQRVTLRCSPRSGDLSVYWYQQSLDQGLQFLIQYYNGEERAKGNILERFSAQQFPDLHSELNLSSLELGDSALYFCASSGDRTSGRTGELFFGEGSRLTVL.

V is TRBV29-1 and J is TRBJ1-2, with D possibly matching TRBD1 (5 bases). The V gene's germline CDR1 is SQVTM and CDR2 ANQGSEA. Trimming took 2 bases from V and 0 from J, leaving 10 bases between them. The CDR3 is 14 amino acids. The CDR3 region has the DNA TGCAGCGTTGAACTAGGACAACCTAACTATGGCTACACCTTC. Translation: CSVELGQPNYGYTF.

This chain joins TRBV28 and TRBJ1-1; TRBD1 aligns across 8 bases. Trimming at V came to 3 bases and at J to 5 bases, leaving 8 bases not matched to a gene. Germline CDR1 and CDR2: MDHEN and SYDVKM. This CDR3 comprises 15 residues. CDR3 sequence (DNA): TGTGCCAGCAGTTTCAGGGCGACAGGGGTGACTGAAGCTTTCTTT. It codes for CASSFRATGVTEAFF.

The rearrangement uses TRBV28 and TRBJ1-2, with D maybe TRBD1 (6 bases). In germline, CDR1 is MDHEN, CDR2 SYDVKM. This CDR3 comprises 14 residues. V was clipped by 6 bases and J by 4 bases, with 15 bases between them. The CDR3 DNA follows: TGTGCCAGCAGCTCAGGGGCGTGGAGCTATGGCTACACCTTC. Translation: CASSSGAWSYGYTF.

The gene calls are TRBV27 and TRBJ1-1; D gene uncertain. The CDR3 sequence is 13 residues long. The ends were cut back, 2 bases at V and 1 base at J, with 5 bases in the middle. Germline-derived CDR1 and CDR2 are MNHEY and SMNVEV (reference sequence). The DNA for the CDR3 is TGTGCCAGCAGTTTACGAGGGAACACTGAAGCTTTCTTT. Its protein is CASSLRGNTEAFF.

This rearrangement joins TRBV4-1 to TRBJ1-5; D is perhaps TRBD1 (5 bases). V shed 0 bases and J shed 5 bases, with 14 bases lying between them. In germline, CDR1 is MGHRA, CDR2 YSYEKL. This CDR3 contains 16 residues. The CDR3 nucleotides read TGCGCCAGCAGCCAAGATGGGGACCGGGGGGATCAGCCCCAGCATTTT. Translated: CASSQDGDRGDQPQHF.

CDR3 DNA sequence: TGCGCCAGCAGCATACAGCGGGGGGGCCAAGAGACCCAGTACTTC. Protein product: CASSIQRGGQETQYF. This chain joins TRBV5-1 and TRBJ2-5; 10 bases align to TRBD2. V shed 4 bases and J 1 base; nucleotides not matched to a gene: 4. The CDR3 contains 15 residues. The germline V gene has CDR1 SGHRS and CDR2 YFSETQ.

The V gene is TRBV28, the J gene TRBJ1-2; possible D gene TRBD1, 5 bases. Germline-derived CDR1 and CDR2 are MDHEN and SYDVKM. The V end was cut by 6 bases, the J end by 9 bases, with 17 bases between. The CDR3 loop spans 13 amino acids. The DNA for the CDR3 is TGTGCCAGCAGACGGGACTCTCCGCTGAGCTACACCTTC. Protein: CASRRDSPLSYTF.

CDR3 nucleotides: TGTGCCAGCAGCTTAGATGGGGGAGGGGCGGAGACCCAGTACTTC. It is translated as CASSLDGGGAETQYF. The chain carries TRBV11-3 and TRBJ2-5; 7 bases fit TRBD2. The CDR3 spans 15 residues. J was trimmed by 5 bases and V by 0 bases; bases with no gene match: 6. Germline loops: CDR1 SGHNT, CDR2 YENEEA.

The chain has TRBV7-2 and TRBJ2-1, with 13 bases aligning to TRBD2. V lost 5 bases and J lost 8; bases outside the gene matches: 9. CDR3 length: 16 residues. The germline V gene encodes CDR1 SGHTA and CDR2 FQGNSA. The CDR3 DNA is TGTGCCAGCAGCCCCAGGGGACTAGCGGGACAGGATGAGCAGTTCTTC. Amino acid sequence: CASSPRGLAGQDEQFF.

The rearrangement links TRBV29-1 to TRBJ2-7, with D possibly TRBD1 on 6 matching bases. CDR1 is SQVTM and CDR2 is ANQGSEA in the germline V gene. The CDR3 has 13 amino acids. V was pared by 7 bases and J by 2 bases, with 15 bases between. CDR3 sequence: CSGGTGYPYEQYF. The CDR3 DNA sequence: TGCAGCGGCGGAACAGGGTATCCCTACGAGCAGTACTTC.

This chain uses TRBV12-3 or TRBV12-4 with TRBJ2-7; 7 bases line up with TRBD1. Unmatched junction bases numbered 1, after V lost 6 bases and J lost 2 bases. CDR3 length: 12 residues. For the CDR3, the DNA is TGTGCCAGCAGCCAGGGGGCCTACGAGCAGTACTTC. Protein: CASSQGAYEQYF.

The V call is TRBV28, the J call TRBJ2-1, with 10 bases aligning to TRBD2. The germline V gene encodes CDR1 MDHEN and CDR2 SYDVKM. The CDR3 has 16 residues. Trimming at V came to 2 bases and at J to 10 bases, leaving 11 bases not matched to a gene. DNA for the CDR3: TGTGCCAGCAGTTTACCTAGCGGGAGACCTTCGGGGGAGCAGTTCTTC. Amino acids: CASSLPSGRPSGEQFF.

CDR3 DNA: TGTGCCAGCAGCTTGGAGGAGGGGGGGGCGCGACTCGCGCAGTACTTC. Translation gives CASSLEEGGARLAQYF. The J gene is TRBJ2-7, the V gene TRBV5-6; D is perhaps TRBD2 (7 bases). The CDR3 runs to 16 residues. The germline V gene has CDR1 SGHDT and CDR2 YYEEEE. Trimming took off 0 bases at V and 9 bases at J, with 22 bases between the two ends.

The chain recombines TRBV27 with TRBJ1-6, with 8 bases aligning to TRBD1. The germline V gene encodes CDR1 MNHEY and CDR2 SMNVEV (reference sequence). The CDR3 contains 17 residues. Germline trimming cut 1 base from V and 9 bases from J; bases unmatched to any gene: 11. The CDR3 here is CASSLWDRSIISSPLHF. DNA of the CDR3: TGTGCCAGCAGTTTATGGGACAGGAGCATAATAAGTTCACCCCTCCACTTT.